This T cell receptor beta chain stems from a study of T cell repertoires in cytomegalovirus infection. Study as a whole: CMV infection plus the matching HLA type was flagged by public TCR beta signatures.

TCRdb processed the reads anew with MiXCR; each CDR3 protein has one entry. The top ten clones hold roughly 15% of a sample with about half a million distinct CDR3 sequences, around a third of them seen once. A remark on this clonotype: The antigen is unknown.

CDR1 is LNHDA, CDR2 SQIVND, per germline (reference sequence). V dropped 5 bases and J dropped 6 bases, with 12 bases sitting between them. CDR3 size: 13 residues. The chain employs TRBV19 and TRBJ2-3; D remains ambiguous. The receptor was isolated from a human donor in good health (CMV status not recorded). Some clones in this sample may be carry-over from other donors' samples. The source material was cultured PBMCs, sampled from culture after CMV antigen stimulation. As DNA, the CDR3 is TGTGCCAGTAGTCACTCCTTGGATGATACGCAGTATTTT. Translated, it gives CASSHSLDDTQYF.